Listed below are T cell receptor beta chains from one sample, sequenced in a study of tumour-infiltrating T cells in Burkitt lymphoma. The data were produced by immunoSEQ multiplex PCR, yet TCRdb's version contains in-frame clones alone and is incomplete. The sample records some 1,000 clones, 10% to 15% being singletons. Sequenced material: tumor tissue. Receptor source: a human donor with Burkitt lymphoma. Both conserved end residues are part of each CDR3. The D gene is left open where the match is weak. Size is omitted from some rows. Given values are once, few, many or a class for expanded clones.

cdr3_nt: TGTGCCAGCACTTCAAGTAGTAGCGGGGGGGCCAACATTCAGTACTTT
cdr3_aa: CASTSSSSGGANIQYF
v_call: TRBV2
d_call: TRBD2
j_call: TRBJ2-4
clone_size: few

cdr3_nt: TGTGCCAGCAGCTTCTCATTTACCGGGGAGCTGTTTTTT
cdr3_aa: CASSFSFTGELFF
v_call: TRBV11-2
d_call: NA
j_call: TRBJ2-2
clone_size: few

cdr3_nt: TGTGCCAGCAGCTTGTTGCCCAAAGAGCAGTACTTC
cdr3_aa: CASSLLPKEQYF
v_call: TRBV5-6
d_call: NA
j_call: TRBJ2-7
clone_size: few

cdr3_nt: TGTGCCAGCAGCTCAACTAGAGCGCTCAACACCGGGGAGCTGTTTTTT
cdr3_aa: CASSSTRALNTGELFF
v_call: TRBV7-9
d_call: NA
j_call: TRBJ2-2
clone_size: few

cdr3_nt: TGTGCCAGCAGCTCACGAAACCAGGGTAATACGCAGTATTTT
cdr3_aa: CASSSRNQGNTQYF
v_call: TRBV13
d_call: NA
j_call: TRBJ2-3
clone_size: few

cdr3_nt: TGTGCCAGCAGTCCAACTAGCGGGAGGTGGACTGAGCAGTTCTTC
cdr3_aa: CASSPTSGRWTEQFF
v_call: TRBV27
d_call: TRBD2
j_call: TRBJ2-1
clone_size: few

cdr3_nt: TGTGCCAGCAGTGGTATGGGGGCTTTTCCCTACGAGCAGTACTTC
cdr3_aa: CASSGMGAFPYEQYF
v_call: TRBV28
d_call: NA
j_call: TRBJ2-7
clone_size: NA

cdr3_nt: TGTGCCAGCAGCTTAGCTTCCCCAGATACGCAGTATTTT
cdr3_aa: CASSLASPDTQYF
v_call: TRBV7-2
d_call: NA
j_call: TRBJ2-3
clone_size: NA

cdr3_nt: TGTGCCAGTAGTACCACCCTTGAAGCTTTCTTT
cdr3_aa: CASSTTLEAFF
v_call: TRBV19
d_call: NA
j_call: TRBJ1-1
clone_size: few

cdr3_nt: TGTGCCAGCAGTTACGACACGAGCTCTGGAAACACCATATATTTT
cdr3_aa: CASSYDTSSGNTIYF
v_call: TRBV6-5
d_call: NA
j_call: TRBJ1-3
clone_size: few

cdr3_nt: TGTGCCTGGAGGTCGGTAGAAGTGCGTGTGGGGACTAGCGGGATAGAAGAGACCCAGTACTTC
cdr3_aa: CAWRSVEVRVGTSGIEETQYF
v_call: TRBV30
d_call: TRBD2
j_call: TRBJ2-5
clone_size: few

cdr3_nt: TGTGCCAGCAGAACGACAGGGGATTGGACCAAAAACATTCAGTACTTC
cdr3_aa: CASRTTGDWTKNIQYF
v_call: TRBV28
d_call: TRBD1
j_call: TRBJ2-4
clone_size: NA

cdr3_nt: TGTGCCAGCAGTTTGTCCGGGACGTCTAATGAAAAACTGTTTTTT
cdr3_aa: CASSLSGTSNEKLFF
v_call: TRBV27
d_call: NA
j_call: TRBJ1-4
clone_size: NA

cdr3_nt: TGTGCCAGCAGACGGACTAGCGAACAGTTCTTC
cdr3_aa: CASRRTSEQFF
v_call: TRBV2
d_call: TRBD2
j_call: TRBJ2-1
clone_size: NA

cdr3_nt: TGCAGCGCCCAACCCGGGGGTCGGACTGAAGCTTTCTTT
cdr3_aa: CSAQPGGRTEAFF
v_call: TRBV29-1
d_call: NA
j_call: TRBJ1-1
clone_size: few

cdr3_nt: TGTGCCAGCAGCTCCGCGTCCGCGGGGGCAGGTGGCTACACCTTC
cdr3_aa: CASSSASAGAGGYTF
v_call: TRBV7-2
d_call: NA
j_call: TRBJ1-2
clone_size: few

cdr3_nt: TGTGCCAGCAGCGTAACGTCTAGCACAGATACGCAGTATTTT
cdr3_aa: CASSVTSSTDTQYF
v_call: TRBV9
d_call: NA
j_call: TRBJ2-3
clone_size: NA

cdr3_nt: TGTGCCATCAGTGAGTCGATTCAGGGGTTGAACACTGAAGCTTTCTTT
cdr3_aa: CAISESIQGLNTEAFF
v_call: TRBV10-3
d_call: NA
j_call: TRBJ1-1
clone_size: NA

cdr3_nt: TGTGCCAGCAGAGAGGAGGGCAGGGAAGGAGGCTACACCTTC
cdr3_aa: CASREEGREGGYTF
v_call: TRBV21-1
d_call: NA
j_call: TRBJ1-2
clone_size: NA

cdr3_nt: TGTGCCAGCAGCGCCTTCACAGGGGACGAGCAGTACTTC
cdr3_aa: CASSAFTGDEQYF
v_call: TRBV9
d_call: TRBD1
j_call: TRBJ2-7
clone_size: NA

cdr3_nt: TGCGCCAGCAGCCAACGAGAGGATTCACCCCTCCACTTT
cdr3_aa: CASSQREDSPLHF
v_call: TRBV4-1
d_call: NA
j_call: TRBJ1-6
clone_size: few